The text below deals with one T cell receptor (beta chain). Its antigen is as yet unknown. This record comes from a study of cytomegalovirus exposure and HLA in healthy donors. V dropped 1 base and J dropped 4; count of bases not matched to a gene: 10. This CDR3 contains 17 residues. CDR1 LGHNA and CDR2 YNFKEQ come from the germline V gene. Findings and limits, study-wide: In a later analysis, common viral pathogens appeared linked to several of the most significant clusters. Rarity held for most TCR sequences, but there were some public TCRs that occurred in many donors. In an earlier analysis, in some 500 donors, most V segments appeared productive either ~87% or ~30% of the time.

Healthy bone marrow donors supplied every sample. The PCR was carried out with 60 Vbeta primers and 13 Jbeta primers. The assay was immunoSEQ multiplex PCR, and TCRdb's table has in-frame clones only and misses some. The table shows about 110,000 clones, with roughly 79% occurring only once. The sequencing sample was made of PBMCs. The J gene is TRBJ2-5, the V gene TRBV4-2; 9 bases agree with TRBD1. This clonotype was obtained from a woman aged 45-59 years in good health and CMV-seropositive. The CDR3: CASSQGGYRGLLETQYF. CDR3 in DNA: TGTGCCAGCAGCCAAGGGGGCTACAGGGGGCTTTTAGAGACCCAGTACTTC.